Listed here are 23 T cell receptor beta chains from one sample, sequenced in a study of Ad26.COV2.S vaccination and SARS-CoV-2 variants. As for treatment: about 20 received Ad26.COV2.S at low or high dose, single or two shots; 5 received placebo; per-sample allocation not given. Samples analyzed were those drawn on day 63 after the first vaccine or placebo injection. Sequencing was performed with immunoSEQ multiplex PCR; in TCRdb, only in-frame clones are kept and a portion is missing. The data contain some 640,000 clones, roughly 90% of them singletons. Source: peripheral blood, taken in a trial of Ad26.COV2.S vaccine versus placebo. These receptors were obtained from a person aged 18-60 years who received the Ad26.COV2.S COVID-19 vaccine or a placebo.

The chain carries TRBV3-1 (or the pseudogene TRBV3-2) and TRBJ2-6; D remains unclear. With 2 bases removed from V and 4 bases from J, the gap between germline ends came to 9 bases. The CDR3 length is 15 residues. Looked up from germline, CDR1 is LGHDT and CDR2 is YNNKEL (reference sequence). The CDR3, as DNA: TGTGCCAGCAGCCAACTTTCCTCCGGGGCCAACGTCCTGACTTTC. Translating gives CASSQLSSGANVLTF.

The chain employs TRBV5-5 and TRBJ1-2; D may be TRBD1 (5 bases). The CDR3 loop spans 14 amino acids. Germline V CDR1 and CDR2: SGHKS, YYEKEE (reference sequence). V was clipped by 4 bases and J by 5 bases, with 15 bases between them. The CDR3 loop reads CASSPPGDWYGYTF. CDR3 DNA: TGTGCCAGCAGCCCTCCGGGGGATTGGTATGGCTACACCTTC.

V is TRBV3-1 (or the pseudogene TRBV3-2) and J is TRBJ2-7; TRBD2 aligns across 8 bases. Germline CDR1 reads LGHDT; CDR2 reads YNNKEL (reference sequence). Trimming cost V 1 base and J 4 bases; bases outside gene matches: 9. This CDR3 is 16 amino acids long. CDR3 residues: CASSQGRGAGGYEQYF. The CDR3 DNA follows: TGTGCCAGCAGCCAAGGGAGAGGTGCGGGGGGATACGAGCAGTACTTC.

The chain has TRBV5-4 and TRBJ1-1, with 8 bases aligning to TRBD1. CDR1 and CDR2 (germline): SGHNT, YYREEE (reference sequence). CDR3 length: 16 amino acids. V was pared by 5 bases and J by 4 bases, with 13 bases of the junction left unmatched. DNA for the CDR3: TGTGCCAGCAGTTGGGACAGGATGAGAGGTGCCACTGAAGCTTTCTTT. As protein: CASSWDRMRGATEAFF.

The rearrangement joins TRBV7-2 to TRBJ1-2; 8 bases line up with TRBD1. The CDR3 runs 15 residues. Per the germline V gene, CDR1 is SGHTA and CDR2 is FQGNSA. V dropped 5 bases and J dropped 3; count of bases not matched to a gene: 8. CDR3 in DNA: TGTGCCAGCAGCGCACCGACAGGGGCCGACTATGGCTACACCTTC. It yields the protein CASSAPTGADYGYTF. Supplemented by reference TRBV7-2 and TRBJ1-2, the full variable domain reads GAGVSQSPSNKVTEKGKDVELRCDPISGHTALYWYRQSLGQGLEFLIYFQGNSAPDKSGLPSDRFSAERTGGSVSTLTIQRTQQEDSAVYLCASSAPTGADYGYTFGSGTRLTVV.

J is TRBJ1-5 and V is TRBV12-3 or TRBV12-4; D is possibly TRBD1 (5 bases). Trimming took off 6 bases at V and 8 bases at J, with 11 bases between the two ends. The CDR3 runs to 12 residues. The CDR3 is CASRRTGEPQHF. In DNA form, the CDR3 reads TGTGCCAGCAGGCGCACAGGAGAGCCCCAGCATTTT.

The V gene is TRBV2, the J gene TRBJ1-2; 11 bases agree with TRBD1. This CDR3 has 15 residues. Germline CDR1 and CDR2: SNHLY and FYNNEI. The CDR3 DNA reads as TGTGCGATTACAGGGGACAGGGGGTTTAACTATGGCTACACCTTC. It encodes CAITGDRGFNYGYTF.

The chain links TRBV7-2 to TRBJ1-5; tentative D call: TRBD1 (5 bases). V was clipped by 2 bases and J by 6 bases, with 8 bases between them. The CDR3 covers 13 residues. From germline, CDR1 is SGHTA and CDR2 FQGNSA. CDR3 sequence reads: CASSLSRVQPQHF. Written as DNA, the CDR3 is TGTGCCAGCAGCTTAAGCAGGGTTCAGCCCCAGCATTTT.

J is TRBJ1-3 and V is TRBV6-6, with D possibly being TRBD1 (5 bases). Trimming took off 2 bases at V and 8 bases at J, with 7 bases between the two ends. Germline CDR1 and CDR2: MNHNY and SVGAGI (reference sequence). The CDR3 totals 12 residues. This chain's CDR3 is CASSYVGDTIYF. In DNA form, the CDR3 reads TGTGCCAGCAGTTACGTAGGGGACACCATATATTTT.

The CDR3 region is CASTGDSHYGYTF. CDR3 nucleotide sequence: TGTGCCAGCACCGGGGACAGTCACTATGGCTACACCTTC. The chain joins TRBV6-5 to TRBJ1-2; TRBD1 aligns across 7 bases. Germline V CDR1 and CDR2: MNHEY, SVGAGI. Germline trimming cut 7 bases from V and 3 bases from J; bases unmatched to any gene: 5. The CDR3 covers 13 residues.

Concerning this clone: Other nucleotide sequences from this sample produce the same CDR3. The chain carries TRBV7-3 and TRBJ2-2; 7 bases are a match to TRBD2. This CDR3 spans 14 amino acids. Losses at the gene ends were 9 bases for V and 3 bases for J; bases not matched to a gene: 7. Germline CDR1 is SGHTA and CDR2 is FQGTGA. The CDR3, as DNA: TGTGCCAGTTCTAGCGGAGGCTACACCGGGGAGCTGTTTTTT. It translates to CASSSGGYTGELFF.

This clone appeared a single time. The J gene is TRBJ2-3, the V gene TRBV4-2, with D unclear. Germline CDR1 LGHNA, CDR2 YNFKEQ. V lost 0 bases and J 2 bases, leaving 24 bases between the germline ends. The CDR3 runs to 20 residues. The CDR3 sequence is CASSQDPNSGSRITTDTQYF. The DNA for the CDR3 is TGTGCCAGCAGCCAAGACCCTAACTCCGGGTCCCGTATAACCACAGATACGCAGTATTTT.

The chain combines TRBV19 with TRBJ1-2, with D hard to call. This CDR3 region has 16 residues. Looked up from germline, CDR1 is LNHDA and CDR2 is SQIVND (reference sequence). V shed 5 bases and J shed 5 bases, with 21 bases lying between them. The CDR3 region is CASSDQASPILYGYTF. CDR3 in DNA: TGTGCCAGTAGTGACCAGGCCTCCCCCATACTTTATGGCTACACCTTC.

The table lists this clone with a count of one. This rearrangement joins TRBV29-1 to TRBJ2-1; 9 nucleotides agree with TRBD1. The CDR3 contains 14 residues. CDR1 and CDR2 from the germline V gene are SQVTM and ANQGSEA. The junction had 3 bases not matched to a gene; V was cut back by 6 bases and J by 0 bases. For the CDR3, the DNA is TGCAGCGTCCCACAGGGGGCCTCCTACAATGAGCAGTTCTTC. Protein: CSVPQGASYNEQFF.

This clone was recorded once. At one end the junction does not follow the germline gene, possibly because of a read error. The genes are TRBV6-6 and TRBJ2-1; D is unclear. Looked up from germline, CDR1 is MNHNY and CDR2 is SVGAGI (reference sequence). This CDR3 has 10 amino acids. The CDR3 DNA follows: TGTGCCAGCAGTTACAGTGAGCAGTTCTTC. Protein: CASSYSEQFF.

The V gene is TRBV6-2 or TRBV6-3, the J gene TRBJ1-1; tentatively, D is TRBD1 (5 bases). The CDR3 totals 15 residues. CDR1 and CDR2 from the germline V gene are MNHEY and SVGEGT. V lost 5 bases, J lost 2 bases, and 15 bases lay in between. The CDR3 loop reads CASSPTDSGNTEAFF. In DNA form, the CDR3 reads TGTGCCAGCAGTCCCACCGACAGCGGAAACACTGAAGCTTTCTTT.

The chain recombines TRBV27 with TRBJ1-5; 7 nucleotides align to TRBD1. V dropped 4 bases and J dropped 6; count of bases not matched to a gene: 6. CDR1 and CDR2 (germline): MNHEY, SMNVEV (reference sequence). This CDR3 is built from 14 residues. Written as DNA, the CDR3 is TGTGCCAGCAGTTACAGGGGTAAGGGTCAGCCCCAGCATTTT. Residues: CASSYRGKGQPQHF.

V is TRBV5-4 and J is TRBJ1-3, with 7 nucleotides matching TRBD1. The CDR3 has 14 amino acids. Germline values: CDR1 SGHNT, CDR2 YYREEE (reference sequence). The V segment lost 2 bases and the J segment 3 bases; nucleotides outside the gene matches: 2. CDR3 bases: TGTGCCAGCAGCTTCGCAGGGGGTGGAAACACCATATATTTT. This translates into CASSFAGGGNTIYF.

The genes are TRBV6-2 or TRBV6-3 and TRBJ1-1; possible D gene TRBD1, 6 bases. The CDR3 spans 14 residues. Per the germline V gene, CDR1 is MNHEY and CDR2 is SVGEGT. The V and J ends lost 2 bases and 1 base respectively, with 8 bases between them. The CDR3 sequence: CASSYGTPNTEAFF. CDR3 DNA sequence: TGTGCCAGCAGTTACGGGACACCGAACACTGAAGCTTTCTTT.

This chain connects TRBV12-5 to TRBJ1-1, with D unclear. V was trimmed by 2 bases and J by 0 bases, leaving 4 bases between them. The CDR3 covers 13 residues. The V gene's germline CDR1 is LGHNT and CDR2 FRNRAP. The CDR3 sequence is CASGLSMNTEAFF. CDR3 DNA sequence: TGTGCTAGTGGTTTGTCCATGAACACTGAAGCTTTCTTT.

The chain links TRBV24-1 to TRBJ2-2; D is unclear. Germline CDR1 and CDR2: KGHDR and SFDVKD. The CDR3 contains 12 residues. With 9 bases removed from V and 5 bases from J, the gap between germline ends came to 9 bases. CDR3 region: CATGVGTGELFF. The CDR3 coding sequence is TGTGCCACCGGCGTTGGGACCGGGGAGCTGTTTTTT.

The rearrangement uses TRBV10-3 and TRBJ1-4; D call uncertain. The CDR3 is made up of 14 amino acids. Trimming shortened V by 6 bases and J by 0 bases, and 8 bases separated the two germline ends. The germline V gene has CDR1 ENHRY and CDR2 SYGVKD. The CDR3 nucleotides are TGTGCCATCAGCAGCGGGACAACTAATGAAAAACTGTTTTTT. Protein: CAISSGTTNEKLFF.

The chain recombines TRBV27 with TRBJ2-1; D ambiguous. This CDR3 spans 12 amino acids. Per germline, CDR1 MNHEY and CDR2 SMNVEV (reference sequence). V shed 4 bases and J shed 10 bases, with 11 bases lying between them. CDR3 coding DNA: TGTGCCAGCAGTTCCACCCCAGCCGAGCAGTTCTTC. Amino acids: CASSSTPAEQFF.